Listed below are T cell receptor beta chains from one sample, sequenced in a study of blood T cell repertoires in COVID-19. Clones were read by immunoSEQ multiplex PCR, and TCRdb kept only the in-frame ones, dropping some. The sample includes 200,000 to 300,000 clones, roughly 76% of them seen just once. Specimen: peripheral blood. These receptors were collected from a woman over 75 with COVID-19, enrolled during active disease. The CDR3 runs from the conserved cysteine through the conserved F or W. D genes are given only for firm matches. A row's size may be missing; if present it is once, few, many or a size class.

CDR3	DNA	length	size	J	D	V
CASSPNGQGATEAFF	TGTGCCAGCTCACCCAACGGACAGGGGGCAACTGAAGCTTTCTTT	15	NA	TRBJ1-1	TRBD1	TRBV18
CAWSVAEQFF	TGTGCCTGGAGTGTAGCGGAGCAGTTCTTC	10	NA	TRBJ2-1	NA	TRBV30
CASSPSGTGGTEAFF	TGTGCCAGCAGTCCCTCCGGGACAGGAGGCACTGAAGCTTTCTTT	15	NA	TRBJ1-1	TRBD1	TRBV27
CASSSDRGNYGYTF	TGTGCCAGCAGCTCGGACAGGGGGAACTATGGCTACACCTTC	14	NA	TRBJ1-2	TRBD1	TRBV5-5
CATSDLTGPQETQYF	TGTGCCACCAGTGATCTGACAGGGCCCCAGGAGACCCAGTACTTC	15	few	TRBJ2-5	TRBD1	TRBV24-1
CASSQGVTNEKLFF	TGTGCCAGCAGCCAAGGGGTCACTAATGAAAAACTGTTTTTT	14	NA	TRBJ1-4	NA	TRBV2
CASSLSGGANYGYTF	TGCGCCAGCAGCTTATCAGGGGGAGCTAACTATGGCTACACCTTC	15	NA	TRBJ1-2	TRBD1	TRBV5-1
CASSPSDISTGELFF	TGTGCCAGCAGCCCCTCGGACATTTCCACCGGGGAGCTGTTTTTT	15	NA	TRBJ2-2	NA	TRBV5-6
CASSPSPGYNQPQHF	TGCGCCAGCAGCCCTAGCCCGGGCTATAATCAGCCCCAGCATTTT	15	few	TRBJ1-5	NA	TRBV5-1
CASSSRGVKETQYF	TGTGCCAGCAGCTCCCGGGGGGTTAAAGAGACCCAGTACTTC	14	NA	TRBJ2-5	TRBD2	TRBV7-9
CASSQDRDARGGYTF	TGTGCCAGCAGCCAAGATCGAGACGCGAGAGGTGGCTACACCTTC	15	NA	TRBJ1-2	NA	TRBV14
CASSPTGLVGQFF	TGTGCCAGCAGCCCAACGGGACTAGTAGGGCAGTTCTTC	13	NA	TRBJ2-1	TRBD2	TRBV5-6
CASSVGGASGGPTYF	TGTGCCAGCAGCGTAGGCGGGGCTAGCGGGGGCCCGACGTATTTT	15	NA	TRBJ2-3	TRBD2	TRBV9
CASSSYGTATYEQYF	TGTGCCAGCAGCTCTTACGGGACAGCGACCTACGAGCAGTACTTC	15	NA	TRBJ2-7	TRBD1	TRBV5-8
CAIGRGGGQPQHF	TGTGCCATCGGGAGAGGGGGCGGTCAGCCCCAGCATTTT	13	NA	TRBJ1-5	TRBD1	TRBV10-3
CASSASVGGETQYF	TGTGCCAGCAGCGCCTCTGTGGGGGGAGAGACCCAGTACTTC	14	NA	TRBJ2-5	NA	TRBV7-2
CASSLGPSDEQFF	TGTGCCAGCAGCTTGGGCCCTTCGGATGAGCAGTTCTTC	13	NA	TRBJ2-1	NA	TRBV7-9
CASSVDADSGNTIYF	TGTGCCAGCAGCGTAGATGCAGACTCTGGAAACACCATATATTTT	15	few	TRBJ1-3	NA	TRBV9
CASSPRQGLYEQYF	TGTGCCAGCAGCCCGAGACAGGGGCTCTACGAGCAGTACTTC	14	few	TRBJ2-7	TRBD1	TRBV7-9
CASSSDAGPAEKLFF	TGTGCCAGCAGTTCCGACGCAGGGCCTGCTGAAAAACTGTTTTTT	15	few	TRBJ1-4	NA	TRBV6-5
CASSRREDYEQYF	TGTGCCAGCAGCCGGCGGGAGGACTACGAGCAGTACTTC	13	NA	TRBJ2-7	TRBD2	TRBV3-1/TRBV3-2
CASSPSVNTEAFF	TGTGCCAGTAGTCCGTCAGTGAACACTGAAGCTTTCTTT	13	NA	TRBJ1-1	NA	TRBV19
CASSLRGPTDQPQHF	TGTGCCAGCAGCTTAAGGGGCCCTACCGATCAGCCCCAGCATTTT	15	NA	TRBJ1-5	NA	TRBV7-2
CASKGASGEETQYF	TGTGCCAGCAAAGGGGCTAGCGGTGAAGAGACCCAGTACTTC	14	NA	TRBJ2-5	TRBD2	TRBV2